This record looks at one T cell receptor beta chain sequence and its context. Its target is unknown. The sample belongs to a study of T cell responses to AZD1222 COVID-19 vaccine. Study-level points and caveats: Seropositivity was recorded at baseline in only 6 or 7 AZD1222 recipients. CD4 TCRs linked to vaccination spanned spike, dominating at 160-218 and 743-854. Of spike-specific TCRs, nearly half reportedly target regions left unmutated in variants. Clonal diversity was possibly underestimated, and white British individuals and females predominated among donors.

Repertoires were generated with immunoSEQ multiplex PCR, while TCRdb's copy carries only in-frame clones and drops some. Of more than 95,000 clones listed, more than 75% were seen once; the top ten hold approximately 7.5%. This CDR3 contains 14 residues. Per the germline V gene, CDR1 is SNHLY and CDR2 is FYNNEI. With 5 bases removed from V and 1 base from J, the gap between germline ends came to 11 bases. The TCR sequence derives from an adult in good health. This sequence joins TRBV2 and TRBJ1-1; D uncertain. Source: peripheral blood, taken on day 0 of AZD1222 vaccination. The CDR3 nucleotides read TGTGCCAGCAGTTCAGGATGGACGAACACTGAAGCTTTCTTT. Its translation is CASSSGWTNTEAFF.